Below, 3 T cell receptor beta chains from the same sample are listed, as sequenced in a study of identical twins. TCRdb re-analysed the 5' RACE reads in MiXCR, keeping a single row per CDR3 protein. The sample carries roughly 570,000 distinct CDR3 sequences, around a tenth recorded once. Separately, the same data were catalogued under a study of yellow fever vaccine responses in identical twins.

Sequenced material: PBMCs. These receptors were taken from a woman aged 18-29 years in good health.

The V call is TRBV10-1, the J call TRBJ1-1; D gene uncertain. This CDR3 region has 12 residues. Per the germline V gene, CDR1 is WNHNN and CDR2 is SYGVQD (reference sequence). V shed 4 bases and J shed 8 bases, with 11 bases lying between them. The CDR3 spells CASSGLGTEAFF. For the CDR3, the DNA is TGCGCCAGCAGTGGTTTAGGAACCGAAGCTTTCTTT.

CDR3 nucleotides: TGCAGTGCTAGCAGGACGGTGACCTACGAGCAGTACTTC. It codes for CSASRTVTYEQYF. The V call is TRBV20-1, the J call TRBJ2-7; D unresolved. This CDR3 comprises 13 residues. Germline V gene lookup returns CDR1 DFQATT and CDR2 SNEGSKA (reference sequence). Trimming removed 3 bases from V and 2 bases from J, with 11 bases in between.

Ten or more counts support this clonotype. The chain employs TRBV5-1 and TRBJ2-1; D possibly uses TRBD1 or TRBD2 (5 bases each). The CDR3 length is 13 residues. Looked up from germline, CDR1 is SGHRS and CDR2 is YFSETQ. The germline V and J ends were trimmed by 3 bases and 6 bases, with 10 bases remaining between them. CDR3 in amino acids: CASSWGPTNEQFF. The CDR3 bases are TGCGCCAGCAGCTGGGGACCAACCAATGAGCAGTTCTTC.